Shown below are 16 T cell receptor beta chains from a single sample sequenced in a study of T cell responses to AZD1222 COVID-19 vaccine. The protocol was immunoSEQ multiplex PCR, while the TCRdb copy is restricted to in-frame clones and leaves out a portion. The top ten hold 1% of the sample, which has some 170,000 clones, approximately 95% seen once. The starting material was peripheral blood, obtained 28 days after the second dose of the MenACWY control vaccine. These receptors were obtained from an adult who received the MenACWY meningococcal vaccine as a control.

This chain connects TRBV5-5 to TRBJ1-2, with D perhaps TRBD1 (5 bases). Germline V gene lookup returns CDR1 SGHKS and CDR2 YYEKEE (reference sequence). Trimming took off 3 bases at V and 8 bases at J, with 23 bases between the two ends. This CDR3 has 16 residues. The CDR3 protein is CASSSWGRGVGGGYTF. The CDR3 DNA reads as TGTGCCAGCAGCTCGTGGGGGAGAGGGGTTGGAGGAGGCTACACCTTC. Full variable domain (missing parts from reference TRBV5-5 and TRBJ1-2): DAGVTQSPTHLIKTRGQQVTLRCSPISGHKSVSWYQQVLGQGPQFIFQYYEKEERGRGNFPDRFSARQFPNYSSELNVNALLLGDSALYLCASSSWGRGVGGGYTFGSGTRLTVV.

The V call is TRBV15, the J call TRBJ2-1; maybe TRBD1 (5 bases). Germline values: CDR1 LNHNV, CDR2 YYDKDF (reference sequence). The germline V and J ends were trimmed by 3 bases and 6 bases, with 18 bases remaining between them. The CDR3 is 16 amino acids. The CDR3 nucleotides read TGTGCCACCAGCAGGGGGCGGCAGGGTACCCGCAATGAGCAGTTCTTC. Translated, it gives CATSRGRQGTRNEQFF.

The CDR3 loop reads CASKGQASRNTIYF. Here the CDR3 DNA reads TGTGCCAGTAAGGGACAGGCGAGTAGAAACACCATATATTTT. The genes are TRBV6-5 and TRBJ1-3, with TRBD1 identical over 8 bases. V lost 9 bases, J lost 5 bases, and 9 bases stayed unmatched. The CDR3 runs to 14 residues. CDR1 is MNHEY, CDR2 SVGAGI, per germline.

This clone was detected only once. CDR3 protein: CAIRDLTRSGANVLTF. CDR3 bases: TGTGCCATCAGGGACCTAACTCGCTCTGGGGCCAACGTCCTGACTTTC. The rearrangement joins TRBV10-3 to TRBJ2-6; D ambiguous. Trimming removed 6 bases from V and 0 bases from J, with 12 bases in between. Germline V CDR1 and CDR2: ENHRY, SYGVKD. This CDR3 has 16 residues.

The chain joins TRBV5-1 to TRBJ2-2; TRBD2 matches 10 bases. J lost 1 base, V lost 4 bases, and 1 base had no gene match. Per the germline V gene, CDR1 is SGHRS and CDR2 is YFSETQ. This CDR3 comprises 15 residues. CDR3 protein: CASSGLAVNTGELFF. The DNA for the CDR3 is TGCGCCAGCAGCGGACTAGCGGTGAACACCGGGGAGCTGTTTTTT.

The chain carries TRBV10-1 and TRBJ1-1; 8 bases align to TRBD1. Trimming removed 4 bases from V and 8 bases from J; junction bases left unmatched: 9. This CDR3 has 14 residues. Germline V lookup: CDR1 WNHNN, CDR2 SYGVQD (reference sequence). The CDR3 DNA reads TGCGCCAGCAGTGTCTCAGGGGGCCGCGCAGAAGCTTTCTTT. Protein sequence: CASSVSGGRAEAFF.

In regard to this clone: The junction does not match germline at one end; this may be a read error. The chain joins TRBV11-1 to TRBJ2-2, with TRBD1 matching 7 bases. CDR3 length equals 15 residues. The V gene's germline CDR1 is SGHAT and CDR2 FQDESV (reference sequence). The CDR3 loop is CASTLRDSLSGELFF. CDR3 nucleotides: TGTGCCAGCACCTTACGGGACAGCCTTTCCGGGGAGCTGTTTTTT. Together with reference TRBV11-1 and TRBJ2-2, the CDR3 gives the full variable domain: EAEVAQSPRYKITEKSQAVAFWCDPISGHATLYWYRQILGQGPELLVQFQDESVVDDSQLPKDRFSAERLKGVDSTLKIQPAELGDSAMYLCASTLRDSLSGELFFGEGSRLTVL.

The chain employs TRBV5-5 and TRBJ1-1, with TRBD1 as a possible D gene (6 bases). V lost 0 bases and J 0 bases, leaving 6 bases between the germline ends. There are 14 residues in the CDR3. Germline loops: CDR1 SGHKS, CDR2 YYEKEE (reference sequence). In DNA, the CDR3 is TGTGCCAGCAGCTTGGGGACAGTGAACACTGAAGCTTTCTTT. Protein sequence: CASSLGTVNTEAFF.

This chain's CDR3 is CASSPENTGELFF. CDR3 bases: TGTGCCAGCTCCCCGGAGAACACCGGGGAGCTGTTTTTT. J is TRBJ2-2 and V is TRBV18; D is unclear. V was shortened by 6 bases and J by 1 base, with 6 bases between the two germline ends. Germline CDR1 is KGHSH and CDR2 is LQKENI. The CDR3 runs 13 residues.

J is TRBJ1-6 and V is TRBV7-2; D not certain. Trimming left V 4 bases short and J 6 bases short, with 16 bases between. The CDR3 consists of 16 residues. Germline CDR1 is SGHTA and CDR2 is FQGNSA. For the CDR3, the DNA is TGTGCCAGCAGCTCCCTAGGGCAGGTCCCTAATTCACCCCTCCACTTT. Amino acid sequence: CASSSLGQVPNSPLHF. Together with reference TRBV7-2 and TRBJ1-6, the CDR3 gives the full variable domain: GAGVSQSPSNKVTEKGKDVELRCDPISGHTALYWYRQSLGQGLEFLIYFQGNSAPDKSGLPSDRFSAERTGGSVSTLTIQRTQQEDSAVYLCASSSLGQVPNSPLHFGNGTRLTVT.

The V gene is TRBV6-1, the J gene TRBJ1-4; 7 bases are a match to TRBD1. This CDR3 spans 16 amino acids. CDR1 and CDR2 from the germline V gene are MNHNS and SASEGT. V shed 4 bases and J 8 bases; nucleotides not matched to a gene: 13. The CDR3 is CASSGDRALGTEKLFF. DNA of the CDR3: TGTGCCAGCAGTGGAGACAGGGCTTTGGGAACCGAAAAACTGTTTTTT.

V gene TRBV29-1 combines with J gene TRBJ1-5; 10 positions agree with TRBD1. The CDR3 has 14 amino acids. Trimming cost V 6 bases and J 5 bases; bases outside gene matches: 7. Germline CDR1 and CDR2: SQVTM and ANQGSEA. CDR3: CSVGTGAKDQPQHF. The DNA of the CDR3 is TGCAGCGTGGGGACAGGGGCGAAGGATCAGCCCCAGCATTTT.

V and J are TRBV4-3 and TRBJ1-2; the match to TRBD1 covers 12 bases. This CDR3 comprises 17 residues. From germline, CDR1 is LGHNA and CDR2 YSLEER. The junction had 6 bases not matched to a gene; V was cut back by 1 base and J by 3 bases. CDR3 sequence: CASSQVLGDRGHYGYTF. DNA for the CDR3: TGCGCCAGCAGCCAAGTCCTCGGGGACAGGGGGCACTATGGCTACACCTTC.

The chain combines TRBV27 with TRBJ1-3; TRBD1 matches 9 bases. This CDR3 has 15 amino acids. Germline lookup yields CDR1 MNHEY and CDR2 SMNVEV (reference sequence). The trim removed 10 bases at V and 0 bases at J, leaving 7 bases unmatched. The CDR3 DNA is TGTGCCACTGACCCGGACAGGGGCTCTGGAAACACCATATATTTT. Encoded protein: CATDPDRGSGNTIYF.

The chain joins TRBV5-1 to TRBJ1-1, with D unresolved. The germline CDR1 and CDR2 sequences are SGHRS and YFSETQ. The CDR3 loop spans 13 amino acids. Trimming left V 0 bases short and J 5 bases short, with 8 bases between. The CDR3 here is CASSLAGRTEAFF. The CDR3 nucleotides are TGCGCCAGCAGCTTGGCCGGACGGACTGAAGCTTTCTTT.

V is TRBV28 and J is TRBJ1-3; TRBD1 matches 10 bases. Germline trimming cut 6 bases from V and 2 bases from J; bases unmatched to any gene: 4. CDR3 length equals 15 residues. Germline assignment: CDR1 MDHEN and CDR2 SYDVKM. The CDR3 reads CASRTGGRAGNTIYF. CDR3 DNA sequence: TGTGCCAGCAGGACAGGGGGCAGAGCTGGAAACACCATATATTTT.